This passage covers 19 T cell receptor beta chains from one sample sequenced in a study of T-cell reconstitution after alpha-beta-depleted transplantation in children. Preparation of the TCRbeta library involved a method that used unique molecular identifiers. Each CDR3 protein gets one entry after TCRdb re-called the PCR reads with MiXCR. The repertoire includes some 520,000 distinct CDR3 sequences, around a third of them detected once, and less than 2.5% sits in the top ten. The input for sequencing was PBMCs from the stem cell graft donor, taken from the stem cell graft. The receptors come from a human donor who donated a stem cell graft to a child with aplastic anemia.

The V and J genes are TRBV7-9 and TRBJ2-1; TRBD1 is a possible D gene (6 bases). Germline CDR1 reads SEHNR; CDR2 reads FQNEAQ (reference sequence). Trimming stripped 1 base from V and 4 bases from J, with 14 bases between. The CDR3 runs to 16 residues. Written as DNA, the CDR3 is TGTGCCAGCAGCTTAGGGGAGCCAGGGGTTTACAATGAGCAGTTCTTC. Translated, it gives CASSLGEPGVYNEQFF.

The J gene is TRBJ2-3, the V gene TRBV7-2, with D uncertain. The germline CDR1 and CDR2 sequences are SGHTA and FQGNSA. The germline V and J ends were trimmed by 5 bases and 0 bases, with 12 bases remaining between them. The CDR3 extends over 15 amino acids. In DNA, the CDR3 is TGTGCCAGCAGCCTACAGCTTCCTAGCACAGATACGCAGTATTTT. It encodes CASSLQLPSTDTQYF.

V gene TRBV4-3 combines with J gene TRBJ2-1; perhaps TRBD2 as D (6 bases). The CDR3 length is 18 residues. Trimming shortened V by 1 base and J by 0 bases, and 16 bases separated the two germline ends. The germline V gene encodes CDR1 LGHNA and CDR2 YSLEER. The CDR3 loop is CASSQAGPGLSSYNEQFF. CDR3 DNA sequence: TGCGCCAGCAGCCAAGCTGGACCGGGACTTAGCTCCTACAATGAGCAGTTCTTC.

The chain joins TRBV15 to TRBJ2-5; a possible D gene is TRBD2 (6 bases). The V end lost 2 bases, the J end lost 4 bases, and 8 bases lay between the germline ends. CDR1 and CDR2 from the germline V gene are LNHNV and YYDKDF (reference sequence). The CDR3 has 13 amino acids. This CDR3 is CATSRPGGETQYF. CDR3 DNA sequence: TGTGCCACCAGCAGACCCGGGGGAGAGACCCAGTACTTC.

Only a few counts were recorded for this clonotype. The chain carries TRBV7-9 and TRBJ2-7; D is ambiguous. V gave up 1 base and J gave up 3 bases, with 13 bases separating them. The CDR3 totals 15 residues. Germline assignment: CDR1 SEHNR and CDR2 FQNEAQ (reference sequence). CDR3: CASSLDPGRNYEQYV. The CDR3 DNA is TGTGCCAGCAGCTTAGACCCGGGCCGAAACTACGAGCAGTACGTC.

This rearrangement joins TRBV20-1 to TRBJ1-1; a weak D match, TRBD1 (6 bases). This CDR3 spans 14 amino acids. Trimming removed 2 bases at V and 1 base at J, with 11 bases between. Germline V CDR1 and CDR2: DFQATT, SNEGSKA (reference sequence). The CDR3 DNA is TGCAGTGCTAGACCGGGACACCCGAACACTGAAGCTTTCTTT. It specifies CSARPGHPNTEAFF.

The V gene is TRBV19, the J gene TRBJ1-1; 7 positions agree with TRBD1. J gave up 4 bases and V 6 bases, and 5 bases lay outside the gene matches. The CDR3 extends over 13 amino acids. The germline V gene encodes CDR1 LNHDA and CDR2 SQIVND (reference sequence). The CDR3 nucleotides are TGTGCCAGTAGGAACCCAGGGGGCACTGAAGCTTTCTTT. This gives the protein CASRNPGGTEAFF.

The CDR3 loop reads CASSLVSGMAKKDTIYF. The CDR3 DNA reads TGTGCCAGCAGCTTAGTATCGGGGATGGCCAAGAAGGACACCATATATTTT. V and J are TRBV7-2 and TRBJ1-3; D remains unclear. V shed 1 base and J shed 8 bases, with 21 bases lying between them. Germline CDR1 and CDR2: SGHTA and FQGNSA. The CDR3 contains 17 residues.

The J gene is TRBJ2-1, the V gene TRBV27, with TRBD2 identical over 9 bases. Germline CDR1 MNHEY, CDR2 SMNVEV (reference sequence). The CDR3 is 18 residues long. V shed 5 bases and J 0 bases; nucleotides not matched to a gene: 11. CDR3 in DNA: TGTGCCAGCAGTCCGAATGGCGGGGGGGGGCCCTCCTACAATGAGCAGTTCTTC. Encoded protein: CASSPNGGGGPSYNEQFF.

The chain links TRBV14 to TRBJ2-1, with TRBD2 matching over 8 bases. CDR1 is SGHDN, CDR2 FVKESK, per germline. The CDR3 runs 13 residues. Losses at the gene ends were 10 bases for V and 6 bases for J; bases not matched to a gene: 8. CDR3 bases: TGTGCCACGACTATCGGGAGGGCCAATGAGCAGTTCTTC. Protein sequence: CATTIGRANEQFF. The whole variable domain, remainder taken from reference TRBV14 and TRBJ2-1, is EAGVTQFPSHSVIEKGQTVTLRCDPISGHDNLYWYRRVMGKEIKFLLHFVKESKQDESGMPNNRFLAERTGGTYSTLKVQPAELEDSGVYFCATTIGRANEQFFGPGTRLTVL.

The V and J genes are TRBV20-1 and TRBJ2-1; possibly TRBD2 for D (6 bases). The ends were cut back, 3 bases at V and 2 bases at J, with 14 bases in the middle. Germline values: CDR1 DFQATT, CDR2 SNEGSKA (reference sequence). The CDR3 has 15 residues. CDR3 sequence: CSASSGGTAYNEQFF. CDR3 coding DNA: TGCAGTGCTAGTTCGGGCGGGACCGCCTACAATGAGCAGTTCTTC.

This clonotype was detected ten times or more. The CDR3 DNA sequence: TGCAGCGTTAGACTAGCGGGAGTAGAGCAGTTCTTC. Its protein is CSVRLAGVEQFF. The chain joins TRBV29-1 to TRBJ2-1, with 12 bases identical to TRBD2. V lost 5 bases and J lost 10; bases outside the gene matches: 3. Germline V gene data show CDR1 as SQVTM and CDR2 as ANQGSEA. This CDR3 is built from 12 residues.

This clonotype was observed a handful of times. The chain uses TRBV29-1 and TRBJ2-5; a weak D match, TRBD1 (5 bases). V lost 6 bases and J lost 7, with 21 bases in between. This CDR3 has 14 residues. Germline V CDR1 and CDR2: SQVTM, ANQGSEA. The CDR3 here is CSVLLLGQAGTQYF. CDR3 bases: TGCAGCGTGTTACTACTGGGGCAGGCAGGGACCCAGTACTTC.

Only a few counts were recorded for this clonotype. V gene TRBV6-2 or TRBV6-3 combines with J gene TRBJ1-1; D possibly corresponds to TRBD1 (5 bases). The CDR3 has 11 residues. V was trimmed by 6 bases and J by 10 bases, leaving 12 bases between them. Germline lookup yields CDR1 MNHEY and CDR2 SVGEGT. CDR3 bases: TGTGCCAGCAGGTCGACCAGGGCAGCTTTCTTT. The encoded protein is CASRSTRAAFF.

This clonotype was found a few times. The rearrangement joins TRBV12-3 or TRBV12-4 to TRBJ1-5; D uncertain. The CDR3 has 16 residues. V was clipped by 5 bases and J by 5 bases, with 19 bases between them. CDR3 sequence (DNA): TGTGCCAGCAGTCCCCACTCCTTTTTTGGGGATCAGCCCCAGCATTTT. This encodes CASSPHSFFGDQPQHF.

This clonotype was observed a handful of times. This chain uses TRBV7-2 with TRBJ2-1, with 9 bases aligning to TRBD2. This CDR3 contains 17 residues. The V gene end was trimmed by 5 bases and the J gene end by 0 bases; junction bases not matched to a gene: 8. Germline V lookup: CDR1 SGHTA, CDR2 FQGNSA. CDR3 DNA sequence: TGTGCCAGCAGCCCTAGCGGGACCCCGAGCTCCTACAATGAGCAGTTCTTC. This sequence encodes CASSPSGTPSSYNEQFF.

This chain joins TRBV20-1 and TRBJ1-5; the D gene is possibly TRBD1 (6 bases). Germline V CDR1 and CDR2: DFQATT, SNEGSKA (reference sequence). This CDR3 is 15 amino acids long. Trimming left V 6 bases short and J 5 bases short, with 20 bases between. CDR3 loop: CSANKGQGAYQPQHF. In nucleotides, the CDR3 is TGCAGTGCCAACAAGGGACAAGGGGCTTATCAGCCCCAGCATTTT.

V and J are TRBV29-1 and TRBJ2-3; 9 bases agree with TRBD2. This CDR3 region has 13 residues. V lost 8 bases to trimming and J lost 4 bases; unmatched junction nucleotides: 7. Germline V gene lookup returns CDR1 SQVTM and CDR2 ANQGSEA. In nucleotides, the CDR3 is TGCAGCCGGGCGGGAGGGGGAGCAGATACGCAGTATTTT. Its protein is CSRAGGGADTQYF.

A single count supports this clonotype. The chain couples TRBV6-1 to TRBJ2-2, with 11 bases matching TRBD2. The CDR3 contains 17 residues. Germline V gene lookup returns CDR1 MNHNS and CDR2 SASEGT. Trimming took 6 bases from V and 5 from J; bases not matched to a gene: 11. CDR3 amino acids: CASRMGLAAVQTGELFF. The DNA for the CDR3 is TGTGCCAGCAGGATGGGACTAGCGGCAGTTCAAACCGGGGAGCTGTTTTTT.